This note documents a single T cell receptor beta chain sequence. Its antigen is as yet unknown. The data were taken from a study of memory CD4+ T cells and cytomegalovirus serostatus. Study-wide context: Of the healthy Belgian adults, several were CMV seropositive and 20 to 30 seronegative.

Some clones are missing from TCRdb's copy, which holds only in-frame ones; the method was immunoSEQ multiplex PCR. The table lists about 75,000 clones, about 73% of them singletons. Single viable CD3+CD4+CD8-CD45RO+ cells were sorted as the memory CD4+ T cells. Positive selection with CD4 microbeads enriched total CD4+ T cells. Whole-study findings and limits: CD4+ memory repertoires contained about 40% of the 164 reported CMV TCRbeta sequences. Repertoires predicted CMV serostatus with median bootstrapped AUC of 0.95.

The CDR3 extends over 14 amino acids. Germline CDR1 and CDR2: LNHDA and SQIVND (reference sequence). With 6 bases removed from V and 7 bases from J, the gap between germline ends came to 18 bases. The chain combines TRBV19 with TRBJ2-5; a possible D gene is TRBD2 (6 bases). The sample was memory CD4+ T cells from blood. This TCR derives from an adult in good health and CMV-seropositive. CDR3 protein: CASSPGLGGMTQYF. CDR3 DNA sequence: TGTGCCAGTAGCCCGGGACTCGGAGGAATGACCCAGTACTTC.